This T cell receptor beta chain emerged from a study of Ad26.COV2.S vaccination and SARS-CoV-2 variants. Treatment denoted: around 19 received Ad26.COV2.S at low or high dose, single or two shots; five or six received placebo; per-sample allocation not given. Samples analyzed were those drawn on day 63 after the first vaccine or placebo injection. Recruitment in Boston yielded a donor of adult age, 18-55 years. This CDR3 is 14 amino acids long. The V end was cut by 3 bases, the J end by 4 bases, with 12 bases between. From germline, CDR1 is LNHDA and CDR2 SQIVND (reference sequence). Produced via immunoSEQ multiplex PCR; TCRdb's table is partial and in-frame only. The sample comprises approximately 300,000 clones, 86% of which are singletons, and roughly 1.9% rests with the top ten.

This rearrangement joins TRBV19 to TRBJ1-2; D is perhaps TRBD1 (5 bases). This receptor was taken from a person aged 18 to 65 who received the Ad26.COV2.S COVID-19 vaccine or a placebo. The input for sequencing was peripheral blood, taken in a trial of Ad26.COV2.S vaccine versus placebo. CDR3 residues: CASSMGPGGYGYTF. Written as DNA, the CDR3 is TGTGCCAGTAGTATGGGGCCAGGAGGCTATGGCTACACCTTC.